This T cell receptor (beta chain) was captured in a study of cytomegalovirus exposure and HLA in healthy donors. Study findings and constraints: Previously analyzed data showed that most TCR beta V segments were productive at a frequency of about 90% or about 30%.

The CDR3 is 15 residues long. The V segment lost 3 bases and the J segment 1 base; nucleotides outside the gene matches: 6. Details on this clone: As yet, its antigen is unknown.

The PCR employed 60 Vbeta primers together with 13 Jbeta primers. Assay used: immunoSEQ multiplex PCR; TCRdb lists only in-frame clones, some missing. The sample gives about 120,000 clones, around 85% of which show up once; 2.1% is in the top ten. The sample was PBMCs. The sequence came from a man under 40 in good health and CMV-seronegative. V and J are TRBV23-1 and TRBJ2-7; the match to TRBD1 covers 7 bases. TRBV23-1 qualifies as an ORF whose function is uncertain. The CDR3, as DNA: TGCGCCAGCAGTCACCCCGGACAGGAATCCTACGAGCAGTACTTC. It codes for CASSHPGQESYEQYF.